The 8 T cell receptor beta chains in this list originate from one sample, sequenced in a study of regulatory T cells in long-lasting Graves disease (dated by TCRdb to 2020 to 2022). Library preparation employed multiplex PCR. Sequencing was performed on an Illumina HiSeq 4000. CDR3 regions were amplified by Arm-PCR with iRepertoire HTBI primers to construct TCR beta libraries. TCRdb trimmed public reads at Q25 via fastp, called clones via MiXCR and kept in-frame beta chains. Identical CDR3 proteins give one entry, which carries the most common genes and DNA. The sample contains about 400,000 distinct CDR3 sequences, about 15% of them found a single time. Of the sample, about 7.8% falls within the top ten clones. The time point tag for this specimen amounts to: newly diagnosed GD, antithyroid drugs for less than 3 months. RNA was extracted from PBMCs in TRIzol for both TCR sequencing and RNA sequencing.

These data also formed part of another study, on T cells in Graves' hyperthyroidism and ophthalmopathy.

Sequenced material: peripheral blood mononuclear cells (PBMCs), taken at new diagnosis, from a patient treated with antithyroid drugs. Every receptor here comes from a woman aged 40 to 49 with Graves disease. Donor details come from another sample of the same person, matched by shared clones.

This clonotype occurred once. The genes are TRBV18 and TRBJ1-5; D call uncertain. The germline CDR1 and CDR2 sequences are KGHSH and LQKENI. The V gene lost 3 bases and the J gene lost 6 bases, with 12 bases spanning the gap. This CDR3 contains 14 residues. Here the CDR3 reads CASSPGQLGQPQHF. In DNA, the CDR3 is TGTGCCAGCTCACCTGGCCAACTCGGTCAGCCCCAGCATTTT.

For this clonotype: This may arise from a read error, as a much more abundant clone is one base away. V and J are TRBV28 and TRBJ2-1; D is perhaps TRBD1 (5 bases). The ends were cut back, 11 bases at V and 6 bases at J, with 17 bases in the middle. Germline assignment: CDR1 MDHEN and CDR2 SYDVKM. The CDR3 is 13 residues long. The CDR3: CASQGGICNEQFF. Written as DNA, the CDR3 is TGTGCCTCGCAGGGTGGAATTTGCAATGAGCAGTTCTTC.

This clonotype was recorded many times. The chain uses TRBV7-2 and TRBJ1-5, with TRBD1 matching over 8 bases. Looked up from germline, CDR1 is SGHTA and CDR2 is FQGNSA. The CDR3 loop spans 15 amino acids. With 5 bases clipped from V and 6 bases from J, the junction kept 9 bases outside the gene matches. Written as DNA, the CDR3 is TGTGCCAGCAGCCCCGGACAGGGTGGCGTTCAGCCCCAGCATTTT. It specifies CASSPGQGGVQPQHF.

V is TRBV20-1 and J is TRBJ1-4; maybe TRBD1 (6 bases). The V gene lost 0 bases and the J gene lost 5 bases, with 16 bases spanning the gap. The CDR3 extends over 16 amino acids. From germline, CDR1 is DFQATT and CDR2 SNEGSKA (reference sequence). The CDR3 protein is CSARDHTGAGNEKLFF. The CDR3 DNA reads as TGCAGTGCTAGAGATCACACGGGGGCTGGAAATGAAAAACTGTTTTTT.

As to this clonotype: A much more abundant neighbour one base away suggests this may be a read error. The chain recombines TRBV11-3 with TRBJ2-1, with D tentatively TRBD2 (5 bases). The CDR3 loop spans 17 amino acids. Trimming cost V 8 bases and J 6 bases, with 26 bases left between them. Germline V CDR1 and CDR2: SGHNT, YENEEA. CDR3 residues: CASQPLGARYMGNEQFF. The CDR3 DNA sequence: TGTGCCAGCCAACCACTGGGAGCCAGATACATGGGCAATGAGCAGTTCTTC. The full variable domain, with the rest looked up from reference TRBV11-3 and TRBJ2-1, is EAGVVQSPRYKIIEKKQPVAFWCNPISGHNTLYWYLQNLGQGPELLIRYENEEAVDDSQLPKDRFSAERLKGVDSTLKIQPAELGDSAVYLCASQPLGARYMGNEQFFGPGTRLTVL.

The sample holds many counts of this clonotype. The chain combines TRBV28 with TRBJ2-1; 10 nucleotides align to TRBD1. V was clipped by 0 bases and J by 9 bases; unmatched bases: 5. This CDR3 has 15 residues. The germline V gene encodes CDR1 MDHEN and CDR2 SYDVKM. The chain's CDR3 is CASSLWGQGLGEQFF. DNA of the CDR3: TGTGCCAGCAGTTTATGGGGACAGGGGTTGGGTGAGCAGTTCTTC.

The chain is built from TRBV15 and TRBJ2-3; 12 bases fit TRBD2. Trimming cost V 10 bases and J 4 bases; bases outside gene matches: 6. Germline loops: CDR1 LNHNV, CDR2 YYDKDF (reference sequence). This CDR3 region has 14 residues. The CDR3 DNA follows: TGTGCCATAGCGGGACTAGCGGGCGCAGATACGCAGTATTTT. Its translation: CAIAGLAGADTQYF.

This clonotype was observed a handful of times. The junction departs from the called germline gene at one end, perhaps through a read error. The gene calls are TRBV19 and TRBJ1-3; 8 nucleotides match TRBD1. This CDR3 has 15 amino acids. CDR1 LNHDA and CDR2 SQIVND come from the germline V gene (reference sequence). The DNA of the CDR3 is TGTGCCAGTAGTGTAGACAGGGGTACTGGAAACACCATATATTTT. Translation: CASSVDRGTGNTIYF.